The rows below give T cell receptor beta chains drawn from one sample of a study of blood T cell repertoires in COVID-19. The table came from immunoSEQ multiplex PCR; TCRdb's copy has only in-frame clones and leaves some out. Of around 170,000 clones in the sample, roughly 80% are singletons; the top ten hold over 13%. Sequencing was carried out using peripheral blood. The receptors here all came from a young man with active or convalescent COVID-19. CDR3s include the opening cysteine and the closing phenylalanine or tryptophan. A D gene is named only where the DNA matches it firmly. Not every row has a clone size; where given, it reads once, few, many or a size class.

- | TRBJ2-1 | 14 | TRBV9 | - | TGTGCCAGCAGCGTAGCGGGGGGCCCCAATGAGCAGTTCTTC | CASSVAGGPNEQFF
few | TRBJ2-4 | 14 | TRBV30 | TRBD1 | TGTGCCTGGAGTGCGGCAGGGGGCAGTAACATTCAGTACTTC | CAWSAAGGSNIQYF
- | TRBJ1-5 | 13 | TRBV29-1 | - | TGCAGCGTTGGCGTACAGGACAATCAGCCCCAGCATTTT | CSVGVQDNQPQHF
many | TRBJ2-5 | 13 | TRBV4-1 | - | TGCGCCAGCAGCCTTCGGGAGTCAGAGACCCAGTACTTC | CASSLRESETQYF
- | TRBJ1-2 | 14 | TRBV6-5 | TRBD1 | TGTGCCAGCTTGCCGGGACAGGGGGCACGTGGCTACACCTTC | CASLPGQGARGYTF
- | TRBJ1-5 | 16 | TRBV16 | TRBD1 | TGTGCCAGCAGCCAACTCCGCGTTCGACAGGGACAGCCCCAGCATTTT | CASSQLRVRQGQPQHF
- | TRBJ2-5 | 13 | TRBV6-2/TRBV6-3 | - | TGTGCCAGCAGTTCCTGGCAGGGAGAGACCCAGTACTTC | CASSSWQGETQYF
once | TRBJ1-1 | 15 | TRBV4-1 | - | TGCGCCAGCAGCCAAGATCCAGGTATGAACACTGAAGCTTTCTTT | CASSQDPGMNTEAFF
- | TRBJ1-5 | 15 | TRBV28 | TRBD1 | TGTGCCAGCAGTCCCTCAGGACAGGGCAATCAGCCCCAGCATTTT | CASSPSGQGNQPQHF
- | TRBJ2-7 | 14 | TRBV11-3 | TRBD1 | TGTGCCAGCAAGAGGGACAGCGACTCCTACGAGCAGTACTTC | CASKRDSDSYEQYF
- | TRBJ2-1 | 14 | TRBV7-9 | TRBD2 | TGTGCCAGCAGCTTCATCCTAGCGGAGTATGAGCAGTTCTTC | CASSFILAEYEQFF
once | TRBJ1-1 | 18 | TRBV23-1 | - | TGCGCCAGCAGTCCCCAGAGGAGCCAGCCACTATTTAACACTGAAGCTTTCTTT | CASSPQRSQPLFNTEAFF
- | TRBJ1-3 | 14 | TRBV5-1 | TRBD1 | TGCGCCAGCAGCGCACAGGGGCCTGGAAACACCATATATTTT | CASSAQGPGNTIYF
- | TRBJ2-2 | 13 | TRBV28 | TRBD1 | TGTGCCAGCAGTTCGGGACAGACCGGGGAGCTGTTTTTT | CASSSGQTGELFF
- | TRBJ1-5 | 15 | TRBV2 | - | TGTGCCAGCAGTGGTCCCGGGTATAGCAATCAGCCCCAGCATTTT | CASSGPGYSNQPQHF
- | TRBJ1-3 | 14 | TRBV30 | - | TGTGCCTGGACCCTACAGTACTCTGGAAACACCATATATTTT | CAWTLQYSGNTIYF
- | TRBJ2-5 | 15 | TRBV7-7 | TRBD1 | TGTGCTAGCAGCCCCGAGCCGGGACAGGGGGAGACCCAGTACTTC | CASSPEPGQGETQYF
few | TRBJ2-2 | 14 | TRBV19 | TRBD2 | TGTGCCAGTAAAGGACTAGCGGACACCGGGGAGCTGTTTTTT | CASKGLADTGELFF
- | TRBJ2-3 | 15 | TRBV27 | TRBD2 | TGTGCCAGCAGTCTAGCGGGATCTAGCACAGATACGCAGTATTTT | CASSLAGSSTDTQYF
- | TRBJ2-5 | 13 | TRBV2 | - | TGTGCCAGCAGCGAACCAGGATATGAGACCCAGTACTTC | CASSEPGYETQYF
- | TRBJ2-2 | 14 | TRBV25-1 | - | TGTGCCAGCATCGAAGGGAGCGGCACCGGGGAGCTGTTTTTT | CASIEGSGTGELFF
few | TRBJ1-2 | 16 | TRBV10-3 | TRBD1 | TGTGCCATCAGTGGGGGCGACAGGGGGCATATCTATGGCTACACCTTC | CAISGGDRGHIYGYTF
few | TRBJ1-1 | 15 | TRBV11-3 | TRBD1 | TGTGCCAGCAGCGCAACCGGGACAGGGGACACTGAAGCTTTCTTT | CASSATGTGDTEAFF
- | TRBJ1-5 | 13 | TRBV11-3 | - | TGTGCCAGCAGCTTACAGGGCAATCAGCCCCAGCATTTT | CASSLQGNQPQHF
- | TRBJ2-3 | 15 | TRBV6-5 | TRBD2 | TGTGCCAGCACTCCGAGGCGGGGGAGCACAGATACGCAGTATTTT | CASTPRRGSTDTQYF
- | TRBJ2-3 | 17 | TRBV9 | TRBD1 | TGTGCCAGCAGCGACAGCCCCAGGACAGGGGACACAGATACGCAGTATTTT | CASSDSPRTGDTDTQYF
- | TRBJ1-2 | 13 | TRBV3-1/TRBV3-2 | - | TGTGCCAGCAGCCAAATTAATCGCTATGGCTACACCTTC | CASSQINRYGYTF
- | TRBJ1-2 | 13 | TRBV28 | - | TGTGCCAGCAGTTTATCAGGGTACTATGGCTACACCTTC | CASSLSGYYGYTF
- | TRBJ2-1 | 17 | TRBV19 | TRBD1 | TGTGCCAGTAGTAACCCCCGACGACAGGGGACAGGGAATGAGCAGTTCTTC | CASSNPRRQGTGNEQFF
- | TRBJ1-1 | 14 | TRBV7-9 | - | TGTGCCAGCAGCTTATACAGGGATAACATTGAAGCTTTCTTT | CASSLYRDNIEAFF
- | TRBJ1-5 | 15 | TRBV6-4 | - | TGTGCCAGCAGTCTACAGGGAGTGGGCAATCAGCCCCAGCATTTT | CASSLQGVGNQPQHF
- | TRBJ2-1 | 16 | TRBV14 | TRBD2 | TGTGCCAGCAGCCGGACCTTAGCGGGAGGTAACAATGAGCAGTTCTTC | CASSRTLAGGNNEQFF
once | TRBJ2-1 | 15 | TRBV27 | TRBD1 | TGTGCCAGCAGTTTAACAGGGGCACCCTACAATGAGCAGTTCTTC | CASSLTGAPYNEQFF
- | TRBJ2-1 | 16 | TRBV14 | - | TGTGCCAGCACCGCAGGAGGACTACATTCCAACAATGAGCAGTTCTTC | CASTAGGLHSNNEQFF
- | TRBJ2-1 | 13 | TRBV4-3 | - | TGCGCCAGCAGCCAATGGGGGGAGAATGAGCAGTTCTTC | CASSQWGENEQFF
- | TRBJ2-5 | 15 | TRBV19 | - | TGTGCCAGTAGTAATTCAGGGGCGCGAGGAGAGACCCAGTACTTC | CASSNSGARGETQYF
- | TRBJ1-1 | 14 | TRBV19 | - | TGTGCCATTTTCGGAGGGATTGACGACACTGAAGCTTTCTTT | CAIFGGIDDTEAFF
few | TRBJ2-2 | 15 | TRBV25-1 | - | TGTGCCAGCAGTGAAGTAGCGGTTAACACCGGGGAGCTGTTTTTT | CASSEVAVNTGELFF
- | TRBJ2-5 | 15 | TRBV18 | - | TGTGCCAGCTCACCCCGGACAGCCCCCGGGGAGACCCAGTACTTC | CASSPRTAPGETQYF
- | TRBJ2-3 | 15 | TRBV27 | TRBD2 | TGTGCCAGCAGTTTCCTAGCGGGAGCCTCTGATACGCAGTATTTT | CASSFLAGASDTQYF
- | TRBJ2-1 | 14 | TRBV19 | - | TGTGCCAGTAGTAGGGGCCAAGGGCGAAATGAGCAGTTCTTC | CASSRGQGRNEQFF